These 4 T cell receptor beta chains originate from one sample sequenced in a study of blood T cell repertoires in COVID-19. Sequencing was performed with immunoSEQ multiplex PCR; in TCRdb, only in-frame clones are kept and a portion is missing. Of hundreds of thousands of clones listed, around 84% are singletons. Sequenced sample: peripheral blood. The receptors shown here come from a man between 65 and 85 years old with acute or convalescent COVID-19.

The chain is built from TRBV3-1 (or the pseudogene TRBV3-2) and TRBJ2-2, with 8 bases that match TRBD2. Germline CDR1 and CDR2: LGHDT and YNNKEL (reference sequence). This CDR3 has 15 residues. The ends lost 2 bases at V and 4 bases at J; junction bases unmatched: 3. As DNA, the CDR3 is TGTGCCAGCAGCCAAAGACTAGCGAGCACCGGGGAGCTGTTTTTT. Protein sequence: CASSQRLASTGELFF.

The chain joins TRBV10-1 to TRBJ1-3; 7 nucleotides align to TRBD1. Germline V gene data show CDR1 as WNHNN and CDR2 as SYGVQD (reference sequence). The V gene end was trimmed by 8 bases and the J gene end by 1 base; junction bases not matched to a gene: 5. CDR3 size: 14 residues. This CDR3 is CASQGELSGNTIYF. The CDR3 region has the DNA TGCGCCAGCCAGGGGGAGTTATCTGGAAACACCATATATTTT.

CDR3 nucleotides: TGTGCCAGTAGTACCTTCAGGGTCGGGGGCACTGAAGCTTTCTTT. This sequence encodes CASSTFRVGGTEAFF. The J gene is TRBJ1-1, the V gene TRBV19; possible D gene TRBD1, 5 bases. Trimming pared 4 bases from V and 4 bases from J, leaving 16 bases between. The CDR3 has 15 amino acids. Germline values: CDR1 LNHDA, CDR2 SQIVND (reference sequence).

This clone was observed a handful of times. The chain combines TRBV19 with TRBJ2-7, with TRBD2 identical over 10 bases. The germline gives CDR1 LNHDA, CDR2 SQIVND (reference sequence). The CDR3 sequence is 12 residues long. V shed 6 bases, J shed 12 bases, and the junction held 8 bases outside the gene matches. The CDR3 DNA is TGTGCCAGTAGAGGCCTAGCGGGAGTCCTGTACTTC. Translated: CASRGLAGVLYF. Complete variable domain (other parts from reference TRBV19 and TRBJ2-7): DGGITQSPKYLFRKEGQNVTLSCEQNLNHDAMYWYRQDPGQGLRLIYYSQIVNDFQKGDIAEGYSVSREKKESFPLTVTSAQKNPTAFYLCASRGLAGVLYFGPGTRLTVT.